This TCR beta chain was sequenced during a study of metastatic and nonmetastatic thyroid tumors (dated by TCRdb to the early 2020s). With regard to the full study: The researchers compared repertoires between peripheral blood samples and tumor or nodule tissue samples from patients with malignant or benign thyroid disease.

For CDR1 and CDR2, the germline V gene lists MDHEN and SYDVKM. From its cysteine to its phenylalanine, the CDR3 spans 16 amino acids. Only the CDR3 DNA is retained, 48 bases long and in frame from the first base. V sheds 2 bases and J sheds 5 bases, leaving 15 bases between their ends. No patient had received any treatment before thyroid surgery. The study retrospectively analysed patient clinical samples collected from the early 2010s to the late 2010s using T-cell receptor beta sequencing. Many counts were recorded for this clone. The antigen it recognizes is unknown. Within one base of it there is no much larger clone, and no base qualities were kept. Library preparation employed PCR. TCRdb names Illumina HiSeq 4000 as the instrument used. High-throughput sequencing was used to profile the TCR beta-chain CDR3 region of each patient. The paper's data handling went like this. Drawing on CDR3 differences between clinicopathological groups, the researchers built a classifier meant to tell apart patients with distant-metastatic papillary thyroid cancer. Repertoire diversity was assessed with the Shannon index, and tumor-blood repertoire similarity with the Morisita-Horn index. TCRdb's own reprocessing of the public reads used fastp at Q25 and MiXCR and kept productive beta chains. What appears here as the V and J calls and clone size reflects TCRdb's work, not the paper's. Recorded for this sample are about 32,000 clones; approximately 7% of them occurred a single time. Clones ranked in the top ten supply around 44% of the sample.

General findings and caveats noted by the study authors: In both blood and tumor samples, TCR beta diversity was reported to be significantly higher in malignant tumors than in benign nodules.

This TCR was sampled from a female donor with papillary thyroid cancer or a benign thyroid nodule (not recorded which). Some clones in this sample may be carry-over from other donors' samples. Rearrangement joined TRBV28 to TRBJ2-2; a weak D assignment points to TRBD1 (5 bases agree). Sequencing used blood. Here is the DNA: TGTGCCAGCAGTTTAAACAGGTTCCTAGGGACCGGGGAGCTGTTTTTT. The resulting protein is CASSLNRFLGTGELFF.